The 21 T cell receptor beta chains in this list originate from one sample, sequenced in a study of radiotherapy plus CTLA-4 blockade in lung cancer. Only in-frame clones appear in the TCRdb table, and some are missing; sequencing was by immunoSEQ multiplex PCR. The table shows tens of thousands of clones, with 80% to 90% occurring only once. Here the sequenced sample was peripheral blood, taken from a patient treated with radiotherapy plus ipilimumab. These receptor sequences come from a human donor with non-small cell lung cancer whose response to radiotherapy plus ipilimumab could not be evaluated.

The chain uses TRBV6-1 and TRBJ2-7, with D maybe TRBD1 (6 bases). The germline V and J ends were trimmed by 2 bases and 7 bases, with 12 bases remaining between them. The CDR3 is 13 amino acids. CDR1 and CDR2 from the germline V gene are MNHNS and SASEGT. DNA of the CDR3: TGTGCCAGCAGTGAAACCAGGGGCAGTGAGCAGTACTTC. Its translation: CASSETRGSEQYF.

The chain has TRBV9 and TRBJ2-7; 8 bases line up with TRBD1. With 0 bases clipped from V and 6 bases from J, the junction kept 8 bases outside the gene matches. The CDR3 extends over 15 amino acids. CDR1 is SGDLS, CDR2 YYNGEE, per germline. CDR3 sequence reads: CASSVGGTGMGEQYF. The CDR3 nucleotides are TGTGCCAGCAGCGTAGGTGGGACAGGTATGGGCGAGCAGTACTTC.

V is TRBV27 and J is TRBJ2-1, with 7 bases that match TRBD2. The CDR3 covers 14 residues. CDR1 and CDR2 from the germline V gene are MNHEY and SMNVEV (reference sequence). J lost 3 bases, V lost 7 bases, and 6 bases had no gene match. CDR3 in DNA: TGTGCCAGCAACAAAGGCGGGAGCTACAATGAGCAGTTCTTC. This gives the protein CASNKGGSYNEQFF.

The chain carries TRBV15 and TRBJ1-1; D unclear. CDR1 LNHNV and CDR2 YYDKDF come from the germline V gene (reference sequence). CDR3 length equals 15 residues. The V gene lost 0 bases and the J gene lost 1 base, with 9 bases spanning the gap. The CDR3 sequence: CATSRDLGTNTEAFF. CDR3 bases: TGTGCCACCAGCAGAGATTTGGGCACGAACACTGAAGCTTTCTTT.

The chain combines TRBV29-1 with TRBJ1-2; weak D call: TRBD1 (5 bases). This CDR3 region has 14 residues. Germline V gives CDR1 SQVTM, CDR2 ANQGSEA. V was pared by 7 bases and J by 4 bases, with 19 bases between. CDR3 nucleotide sequence: TGCAGCGCCACAACCAGGGCGGGGGGCTATGGCTACACCTTC. Translated: CSATTRAGGYGYTF.

The chain carries TRBV6-1 and TRBJ2-1, with 11 bases that match TRBD1. V gave up 3 bases and J gave up 8 bases; unmatched junction bases: 6. The CDR3 has 15 amino acids. The germline CDR1 and CDR2 sequences are MNHNS and SASEGT. The CDR3 region is CASSEGTGGRDEQFF. DNA for the CDR3: TGTGCCAGCAGTGAGGGGACAGGGGGTAGGGATGAGCAGTTCTTC.

The J gene is TRBJ2-3, the V gene TRBV7-9; D gene ambiguous. The CDR3 spans 13 residues. Germline V gene lookup returns CDR1 SEHNR and CDR2 FQNEAQ (reference sequence). With 3 bases removed from V and 3 bases from J, the gap between germline ends came to 7 bases. The CDR3 nucleotides are TGTGCCAGCAGCTTTTTGGAGACAGATACGCAGTATTTT. Residues: CASSFLETDTQYF.

The CDR3 region has the DNA TGTGCCAGCAGCCTAGGGGGCATCTACGAGCAGTACTTC. This sequence encodes CASSLGGIYEQYF. This sequence joins TRBV11-2 and TRBJ2-7; 7 nucleotides align to TRBD1. With V trimmed by 5 bases and J by 3 bases, 4 bases remained unmatched. Germline CDR1 is SGHAT and CDR2 is FQNNGV. The CDR3 has 13 amino acids.

This chain uses TRBV28 with TRBJ1-2, with 12 bases identical to TRBD1. Per germline, CDR1 MDHEN and CDR2 SYDVKM. The CDR3 is made up of 14 amino acids. Germline trimming cut 6 bases from V and 7 bases from J; bases unmatched to any gene: 6. The CDR3 DNA reads TGTGCCAGCAGGGACCGGGACAGGGGGCCTGGCTACACCTTC. Its translation is CASRDRDRGPGYTF.

This clone was counted once. This sequence joins TRBV6-6 and TRBJ2-1; 13 bases line up with TRBD2. The CDR3 is made up of 15 amino acids. The V gene's germline CDR1 is MNHNY and CDR2 SVGAGI (reference sequence). V was pared by 9 bases and J by 7 bases, with 9 bases of the junction left unmatched. The CDR3 here is CASSRTSGSGNEQFF. The CDR3 nucleotides read TGTGCCAGTAGTAGGACTAGCGGGAGTGGTAATGAGCAGTTCTTC.

The chain is built from TRBV5-1 and TRBJ2-5; D might be TRBD1 (5 bases). V lost 2 bases to trimming and J lost 3 bases, with 11 bases between them. The CDR3 is 14 residues long. Per the germline V gene, CDR1 is SGHRS and CDR2 is YFSETQ. The CDR3 here is CASSFGQGKETQYF. As DNA, the CDR3 is TGCGCCAGCAGCTTCGGGCAGGGTAAAGAGACCCAGTACTTC.

The chain couples TRBV28 to TRBJ1-1; 11 bases agree with TRBD1. Germline V gives CDR1 MDHEN, CDR2 SYDVKM. CDR3 length: 15 residues. Unmatched junction bases numbered 6, after V lost 5 bases and J lost 4 bases. In DNA form, the CDR3 reads TGTGCCAGCAGTCCAGCCGGGACAGGGGGCACTGAAGCTTTCTTT. This sequence encodes CASSPAGTGGTEAFF.

The chain combines TRBV5-4 with TRBJ2-7; D not certain. Trimming took 0 bases from V and 7 from J, leaving 14 bases between them. The CDR3 has 14 residues. Germline V lookup: CDR1 SGHNT, CDR2 YYREEE (reference sequence). Here the CDR3 DNA reads TGTGCCAGCAGCTTGGTGTCCGACCTCGGGGAGCAGTACTTC. It specifies CASSLVSDLGEQYF.

J is TRBJ1-1 and V is TRBV6-1; D is ambiguous. Germline assignment: CDR1 MNHNS and CDR2 SASEGT. V was clipped by 4 bases and J by 4 bases, with 13 bases between them. CDR3 length: 14 residues. In DNA, the CDR3 is TGTGCCAGCAGTGGCGAGGGAGGGCGCACTGAAGCTTTCTTT. Translating it yields CASSGEGGRTEAFF.

The chain employs TRBV5-8 and TRBJ2-5; maybe TRBD2 (7 bases). The CDR3 is 15 amino acids. CDR1 and CDR2 (germline): SGHTS, YDEGEE. V dropped 2 bases and J dropped 6 bases, with 17 bases sitting between them. The CDR3 loop is CASSLGGGDVKTQYF. CDR3 nucleotide sequence: TGTGCCAGCAGCTTAGGGGGGGGAGACGTGAAGACCCAGTACTTC.

On this clone: One junction end does not reproduce the germline sequence, and a read error may be involved. V usage is TRBV7-7 and J usage is TRBJ2-1; a possible D gene is TRBD2 (6 bases). There are 11 residues in the CDR3. Germline V lookup: CDR1 SSHAT, CDR2 FNYEAQ (reference sequence). In DNA form, the CDR3 reads TGTGCTAGCAGCTCGGGGGATGAGCAGTTCTTC. It codes for CASSSGDEQFF.

The rearrangement joins TRBV29-1 to TRBJ2-5; 7 nucleotides agree with TRBD2. Germline V gene lookup returns CDR1 SQVTM and CDR2 ANQGSEA. The CDR3 sequence is 16 residues long. V was clipped by 4 bases and J by 3 bases; unmatched bases: 14. The CDR3 spells CSVGGGWRDFEETQYF. The CDR3 DNA follows: TGCAGCGTTGGGGGGGGGTGGCGGGATTTTGAAGAGACCCAGTACTTC. The whole variable domain, remainder taken from reference TRBV29-1 and TRBJ2-5, is SAVISQKPSRDICQRGTSLTIQCQVDSQVTMMFWYRQQPGQSLTLIATANQGSEATYESGFVIDKFPISRPNLTFSTLTVSNMSPEDSSIYLCSVGGGWRDFEETQYFGPGTRLLVL.

V and J are TRBV28 and TRBJ1-2; no reliable D call. The CDR3 runs to 12 residues. Germline values: CDR1 MDHEN, CDR2 SYDVKM. V lost 10 bases, J lost 3 bases, and 12 bases lay in between. The CDR3 region is CAIFPGYYGYTF. The DNA of the CDR3 is TGTGCCATCTTCCCGGGGTACTATGGCTACACCTTC.

The rearrangement uses TRBV6-5 and TRBJ1-1; 9 positions agree with TRBD1. V dropped 6 bases and J dropped 6; count of bases not matched to a gene: 2. Germline CDR1 MNHEY, CDR2 SVGAGI. This CDR3 is built from 12 residues. The CDR3 loop reads CASSRTGAEAFF. DNA of the CDR3: TGTGCCAGCAGCAGGACAGGGGCTGAAGCTTTCTTT.

The genes are TRBV10-1 and TRBJ2-1, with 7 bases that match TRBD1. Germline CDR1 is WNHNN and CDR2 is SYGVQD (reference sequence). The CDR3 has 16 residues. After removal of 1 base from V and 5 bases from J, the junction contained 8 bases not matched to a gene. The CDR3 is CASSEFGTAKDNEQFF. The CDR3 DNA reads TGCGCCAGCAGTGAGTTTGGGACAGCCAAGGACAATGAGCAGTTCTTC.

The rearrangement links TRBV7-2 to TRBJ1-1, with a possible D match to TRBD1 (6 bases). The CDR3 has 15 residues. CDR1 is SGHTA, CDR2 FQGNSA, per germline. Trimming took off 4 bases at V and 4 bases at J, with 16 bases between the two ends. CDR3 nucleotides: TGTGCCAGCAGCTCGTACAGGGCGGGCGCCACTGAAGCTTTCTTT. Its protein is CASSSYRAGATEAFF.